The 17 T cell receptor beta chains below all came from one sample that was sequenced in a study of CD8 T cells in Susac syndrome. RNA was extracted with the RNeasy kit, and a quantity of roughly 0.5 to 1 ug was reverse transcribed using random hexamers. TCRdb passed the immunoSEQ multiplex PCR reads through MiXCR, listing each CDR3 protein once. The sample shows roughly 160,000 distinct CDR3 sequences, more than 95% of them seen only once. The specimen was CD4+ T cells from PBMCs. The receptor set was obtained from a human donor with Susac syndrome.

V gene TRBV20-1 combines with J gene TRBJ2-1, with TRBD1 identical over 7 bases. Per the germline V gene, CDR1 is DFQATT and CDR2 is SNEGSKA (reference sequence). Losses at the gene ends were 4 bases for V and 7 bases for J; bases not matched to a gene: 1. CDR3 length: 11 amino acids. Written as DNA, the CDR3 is TGCAGTGCTATACAGGGGAATGAGCAGTTCTTC. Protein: CSAIQGNEQFF.

The CDR3 sequence: CASSLGDKGYTF. The CDR3 DNA is TGTGCCAGCAGCTTGGGAGACAAGGGCTACACCTTC. The V gene is TRBV5-6, the J gene TRBJ1-2; no definite D call. Between the trimmed V and J ends, which lost 0 bases and 8 bases, there was a span of 8 bases. This CDR3 is built from 12 residues. Germline V gives CDR1 SGHDT, CDR2 YYEEEE.

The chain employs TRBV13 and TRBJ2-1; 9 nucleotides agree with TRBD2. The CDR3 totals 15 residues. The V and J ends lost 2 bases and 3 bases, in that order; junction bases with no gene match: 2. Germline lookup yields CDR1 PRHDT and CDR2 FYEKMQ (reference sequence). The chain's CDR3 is CASSLQAGGYNEQFF. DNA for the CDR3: TGTGCCAGCAGCTTACAAGCGGGAGGCTACAATGAGCAGTTCTTC. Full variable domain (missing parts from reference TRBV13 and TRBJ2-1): AAGVIQSPRHLIKEKRETATLKCYPIPRHDTVYWYQQGPGQDPQFLISFYEKMQSDKGSIPDRFSAQQFSDYHSELNMSSLELGDSALYFCASSLQAGGYNEQFFGPGTRLTVL.

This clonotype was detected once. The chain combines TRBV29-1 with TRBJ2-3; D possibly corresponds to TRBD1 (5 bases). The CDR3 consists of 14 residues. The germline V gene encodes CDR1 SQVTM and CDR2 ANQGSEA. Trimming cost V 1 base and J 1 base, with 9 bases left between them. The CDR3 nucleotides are TGCAGCGTTGAAGTTCCCAGGGGCACAGATACGCAGTATTTT. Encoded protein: CSVEVPRGTDTQYF.

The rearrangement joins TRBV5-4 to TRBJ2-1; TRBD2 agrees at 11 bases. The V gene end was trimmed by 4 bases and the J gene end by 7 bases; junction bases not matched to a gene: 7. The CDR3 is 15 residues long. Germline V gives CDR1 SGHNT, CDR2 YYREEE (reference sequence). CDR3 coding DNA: TGTGCCAGCAGCCCGACTAGCGGGGATGAGAATGAGCAGTTCTTC. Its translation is CASSPTSGDENEQFF.

As DNA, the CDR3 is TGTGCCACCAGCTCTCACAGGAGCTCCTACGAGCAGTACTTC. This translates into CATSSHRSSYEQYF. This chain links TRBV15 with TRBJ2-7, with D possibly matching TRBD1 (5 bases). Germline V gene sequence: CDR1 LNHNV, CDR2 YYDKDF (reference sequence). The V end lost 5 bases, the J end lost 0 bases, and 11 bases lay between the germline ends. The CDR3 sequence is 14 residues long. The full variable domain, completed using reference TRBV15 and TRBJ2-7, is DAMVIQNPRYQVTQFGKPVTLSCSQTLNHNVMYWYQQKSSQAPKLLFHYYDKDFNNEADTPDNFQSRRPNTSFCFLDIRSPGLGDTAMYLCATSSHRSSYEQYFGPGTRLTVT.

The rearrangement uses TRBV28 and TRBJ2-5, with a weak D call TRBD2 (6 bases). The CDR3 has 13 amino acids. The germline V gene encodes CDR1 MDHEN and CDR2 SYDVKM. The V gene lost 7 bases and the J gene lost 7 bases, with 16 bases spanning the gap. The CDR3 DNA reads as TGTGCCAGCACCCCCGGAGGGGTTATGACCCAGTACTTC. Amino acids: CASTPGGVMTQYF.

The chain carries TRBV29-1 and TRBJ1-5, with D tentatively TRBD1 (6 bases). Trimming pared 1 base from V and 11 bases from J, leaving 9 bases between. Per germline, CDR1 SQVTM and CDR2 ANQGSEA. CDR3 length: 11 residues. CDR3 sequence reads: CSVEVPGAQHF. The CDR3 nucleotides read TGCAGCGTTGAAGTACCAGGGGCCCAGCATTTT.

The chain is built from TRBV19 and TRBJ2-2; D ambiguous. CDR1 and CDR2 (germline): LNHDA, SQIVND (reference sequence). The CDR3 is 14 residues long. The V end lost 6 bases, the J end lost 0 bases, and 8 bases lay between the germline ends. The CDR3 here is CASRGNPNTGELFF. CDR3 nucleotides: TGTGCCAGTAGGGGTAACCCGAACACCGGGGAGCTGTTTTTT.

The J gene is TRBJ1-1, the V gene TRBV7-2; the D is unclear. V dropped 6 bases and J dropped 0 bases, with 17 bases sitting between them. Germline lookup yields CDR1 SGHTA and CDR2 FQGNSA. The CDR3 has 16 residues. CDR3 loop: CASRPQVAYMNTEAFF. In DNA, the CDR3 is TGTGCCAGCAGACCTCAGGTGGCGTACATGAACACTGAAGCTTTCTTT.

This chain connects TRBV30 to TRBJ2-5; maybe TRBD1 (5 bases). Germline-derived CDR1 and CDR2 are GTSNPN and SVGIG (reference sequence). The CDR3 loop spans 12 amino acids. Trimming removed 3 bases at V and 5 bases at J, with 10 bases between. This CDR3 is CAWRKDMETQYF. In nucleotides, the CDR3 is TGTGCCTGGAGAAAGGACATGGAGACCCAGTACTTC. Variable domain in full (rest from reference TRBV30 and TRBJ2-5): SQTIHQWPATLVQPVGSPLSLECTVEGTSNPNLYWYRQAAGRGLQLLFYSVGIGQISSEVPQNLSASRPQDRQFILSSKKLLLSDSGFYLCAWRKDMETQYFGPGTRLLVL.

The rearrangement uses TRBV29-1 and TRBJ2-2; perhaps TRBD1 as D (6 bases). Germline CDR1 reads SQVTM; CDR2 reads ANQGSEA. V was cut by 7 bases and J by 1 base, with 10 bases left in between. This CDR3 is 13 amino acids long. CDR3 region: CSAGQLNTGELFF. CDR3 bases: TGCAGCGCGGGACAACTGAACACCGGGGAGCTGTTTTTT.

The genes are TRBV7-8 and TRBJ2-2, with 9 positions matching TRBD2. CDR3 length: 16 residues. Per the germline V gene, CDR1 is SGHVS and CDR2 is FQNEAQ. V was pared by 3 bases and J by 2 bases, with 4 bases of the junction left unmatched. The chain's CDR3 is CASSFRAGGNTGELFF. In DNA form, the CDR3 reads TGTGCCAGCAGCTTTCGAGCGGGGGGCAACACCGGGGAGCTGTTTTTT.

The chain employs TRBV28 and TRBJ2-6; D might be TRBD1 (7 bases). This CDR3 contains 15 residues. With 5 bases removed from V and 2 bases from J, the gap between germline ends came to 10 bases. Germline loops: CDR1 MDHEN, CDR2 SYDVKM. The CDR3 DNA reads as TGTGCCAGCAGTCAGGGGGGCGCTGGGGCCAACGTCCTGACTTTC. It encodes CASSQGGAGANVLTF. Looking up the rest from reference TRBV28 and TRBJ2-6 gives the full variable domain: DVKVTQSSRYLVKRTGEKVFLECVQDMDHENMFWYRQDPGLGLRLIYFSYDVKMKEKGDIPEGYSVSREKKERFSLILESASTNQTSMYLCASSQGGAGANVLTFGAGSRLTVL.

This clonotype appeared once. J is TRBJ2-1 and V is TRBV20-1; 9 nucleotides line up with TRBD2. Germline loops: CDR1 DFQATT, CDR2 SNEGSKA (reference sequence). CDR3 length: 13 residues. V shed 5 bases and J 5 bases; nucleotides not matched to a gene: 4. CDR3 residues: CSAPSGTNNEQFF. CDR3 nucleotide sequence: TGCAGTGCTCCTAGCGGGACGAACAATGAGCAGTTCTTC.

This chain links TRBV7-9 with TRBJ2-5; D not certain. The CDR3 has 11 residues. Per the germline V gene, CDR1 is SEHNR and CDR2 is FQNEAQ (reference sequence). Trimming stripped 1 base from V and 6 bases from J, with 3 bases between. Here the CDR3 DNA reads TGTGCCAGCAGCTTAGATCAGACCCAGTACTTC. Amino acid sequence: CASSLDQTQYF. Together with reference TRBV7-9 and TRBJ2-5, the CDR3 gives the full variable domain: DTGVSQNPRHKITKRGQNVTFRCDPISEHNRLYWYRQTLGQGPEFLTYFQNEAQLEKSRLLSDRFSAERPKGSFSTLEIQRTEQGDSAMYLCASSLDQTQYFGPGTRLLVL.

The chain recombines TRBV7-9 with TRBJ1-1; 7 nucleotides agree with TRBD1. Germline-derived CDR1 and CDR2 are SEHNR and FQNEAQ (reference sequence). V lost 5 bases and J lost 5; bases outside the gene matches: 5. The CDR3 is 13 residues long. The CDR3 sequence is CASSPTGMTEAFF. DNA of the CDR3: TGTGCCAGCAGCCCGACAGGGATGACTGAAGCTTTCTTT. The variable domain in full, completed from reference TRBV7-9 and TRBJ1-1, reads DTGVSQNPRHKITKRGQNVTFRCDPISEHNRLYWYRQTLGQGPEFLTYFQNEAQLEKSRLLSDRFSAERPKGSFSTLEIQRTEQGDSAMYLCASSPTGMTEAFFGQGTRLTVV.